This T cell receptor (beta chain) was recorded in a study of T cells in Graves' hyperthyroidism and ophthalmopathy (dated by TCRdb to the late 2010s). The study in broad terms: Peripheral blood samples were taken at initial diagnosis, before any treatment was given. To identify TCR V-J signatures that set the groups apart, the researchers used a discovery cohort of about a hundred patients, made up of roughly 45 with Graves' ophthalmopathy and some 55 with stable Graves' hyperthyroidism. Prospective prediction of ophthalmopathy was tested in an independent validation cohort of approximately 18 hyperthyroidism patients and some 17 patients who later progressed to ophthalmopathy. The roughly 100 discovery patients were randomly divided into training and test sets at a 7:3 ratio. In roughly six Graves' hyperthyroidism patients, the study also compared T-cell repertoires from thyroid tissue with T-cell repertoires from blood. After sampling, hyperthyroidism patients received methimazole starting at 30 mg daily, and ophthalmopathy patients received high-dose intravenous methylprednisolone. The paper describes TCR Vbeta CDR3 sequencing of 130 to 150 peripheral blood samples, made up of roughly 40 ophthalmopathy patients, approximately 76 hyperthyroidism patients and roughly 17 progressor patients. The paper's findings and limits, for the study overall: No statistical method was used to set the sample size in advance, and investigators knew the group allocation. In validation, the model predicted progression to ophthalmopathy with 65% to 71% sensitivity and over 72% specificity, a median of approximately 6.5 months before onset. Most expanded thyroid clonotypes (frequency above 0.001) were also detected in blood, suggesting blood repertoires may reflect thyroid immune responses. A model built on a 13 V-J signature distinguished ophthalmopathy from stable hyperthyroidism, reaching roughly 88% sensitivity and 81.08% specificity in cross-validation and 80%/75% in testing.

V loses 10 bases at its end and J loses 3 bases; junction bases beyond the gene matches: 10. CDR1 SGHKS and CDR2 YYEKEE are derived from the germline V gene (reference sequence). Spanning cysteine to phenylalanine, the CDR3 consists of 14 amino acids. The only DNA kept is the CDR3, 42 bases in frame from the first base. The hyperthyroidism patients were between 18 and 65 years old and newly diagnosed, with a disease duration of less than 2 months. Any patient with an uncontrolled infection, another autoimmune disease, pregnancy or lactation was excluded. Diagnoses were based on clinical symptoms, serum thyroxine and TRAb, thyroid ultrasound and orbital computed tomography. Blood from progressor patients was drawn when they were first diagnosed with hyperthyroidism, before any ophthalmopathy symptoms appeared. Ficoll-Paque density gradient centrifugation was used to isolate PBMCs from 8.5 to 10 ml of fresh peripheral blood. Patients classed as progressors first received a Graves' hyperthyroidism diagnosis and then went on to develop ophthalmopathy during follow-up. Trizol reagent was used to extract total RNA, and RNA quality was then checked on an Agilent 2100 Bioanalyzer.

The TCR beta CDR3 regions were amplified from the RNA transcripts. For the first round of RT-PCR on the TCR CDR3, the HTBI primer set was used together with the Qiagen OneStep RT-PCR kit. A second multiplex PCR round built the libraries, followed by size selection and purification. Sequencing of the libraries was done on an Illumina HiSeq2000 using paired-end 100 bp reads. Turning to the authors' computational methods: SOAPnuke was used to process the raw data, with reads discarded if the reads contained adapters or uncalled bases, had a mean Phred below 15, or lacked an exact constant-primer or identifier match. COPE v1.2.5 was used to merge high-quality paired reads, and clonotypes were defined as unique nucleotide sequences. MiTCR v1.1 was used to align the clonotypes against IMGT TRBV, TRBD and TRBJ reference segments. The analysis included only V-J combinations with a frequency above 0.0001, which together covered around 99% of the repertoires. A TCS score was defined as the ratio between F50 (clonal expansion) and ExV (chaos), using BLOSUM62-based TCRdist between CDR3 peptides within each V-J. Welch's t-statistics and random forest reduced some 510 V-J features to around 14, which were used in a naive Bayes classifier (R e1071). TCRdb reprocessed the public reads (quality trimming at Q25 with fastp, clone calling with MiXCR) and kept in-frame beta chains. CDR3 protein sequences are deduplicated, and each keeps its most common genes and DNA. It is TCRdb's table, rather than the study itself, that gives the V and J calls and clone size. For this sample the table gives some 250,000 distinct CDR3 sequences, of which less than 15% were detected only once. The ten largest clones capture about 14% of the sample.

This clonotype occurred many times. No cognate antigen has been identified for it. The input lacks base qualities; no much larger clone sits a single base away. The sequence joins TRBV5-5 to TRBJ2-3; TRBD1 fits 8 bases in the junction. This clonotype was obtained from a woman aged 35 to 49 with Graves' hyperthyroidism that later progressed to Graves' ophthalmopathy. Material for sequencing was blood. The DNA is TGTGCCTCGGGGGCGGACAGGGAAACAGATACGCAGTATTTT. It is translated as CASGADRETDTQYF.